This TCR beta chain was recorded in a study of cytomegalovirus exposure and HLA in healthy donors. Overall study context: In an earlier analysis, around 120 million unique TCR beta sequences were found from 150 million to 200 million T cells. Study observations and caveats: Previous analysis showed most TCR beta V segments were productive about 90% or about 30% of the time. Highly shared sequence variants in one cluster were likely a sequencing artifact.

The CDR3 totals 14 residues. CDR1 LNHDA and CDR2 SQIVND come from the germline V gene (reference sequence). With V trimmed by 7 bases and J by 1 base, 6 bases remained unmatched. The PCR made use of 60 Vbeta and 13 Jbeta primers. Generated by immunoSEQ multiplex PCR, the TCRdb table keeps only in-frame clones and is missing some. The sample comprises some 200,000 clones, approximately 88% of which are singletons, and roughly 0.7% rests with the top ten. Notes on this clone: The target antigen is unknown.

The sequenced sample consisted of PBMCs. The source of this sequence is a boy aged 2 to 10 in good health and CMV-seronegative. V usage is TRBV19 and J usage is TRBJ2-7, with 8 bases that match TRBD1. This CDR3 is CASKSTGESYEQYF. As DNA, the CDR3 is TGTGCCAGTAAATCGACAGGGGAGTCCTACGAGCAGTACTTC.